This T cell receptor (beta chain) was observed in a study of blood T cell repertoires in COVID-19. Study-wide context: Material from acute and convalescent COVID-19 was sourced from the United States, Italy and Spain. The analysed material was cDNA or gDNA that came from T cells, B-cell-depleted T cells, or PBMCs.

CDR3 length: 13 amino acids. Trimming left V 4 bases short and J 4 bases short, with 9 bases between. Germline V CDR1 and CDR2: SNHLY, FYNNEI. Clones were read by immunoSEQ multiplex PCR, and TCRdb kept only the in-frame ones, dropping some. This table has roughly 160,000 clones, about 74% appearing once. This chain uses TRBV2 with TRBJ2-3, with a possible D match to TRBD2 (5 bases). The material sequenced was peripheral blood. This receptor was taken from a woman aged 80 or over with acute or convalescent COVID-19. CDR3 protein: CASSVDGADTQYF. The CDR3 region has the DNA TGTGCCAGCAGTGTTGACGGGGCAGATACGCAGTATTTT.